Reported below is one TCR beta chain. In its sample, this clonotype was seen a few times. The specificity of this receptor is unknown. No base quality information exists; no much larger clone differs at one position. For CDR1 and CDR2, the germline V gene lists SGHDT and YYEEEE. V and J lose 2 bases and 5 bases, and a span of 13 bases separates them. From its cysteine to its phenylalanine, the CDR3 spans 14 amino acids. The CDR3 DNA has 42 bases and is translated from base 1. For sequencing, an Illumina HiSeq 2500 was employed. TCR beta libraries were prepared by quantitative 5'-RACE with molecular barcodes. The authors' analysis ran thus. To identify disease-linked TCR variants, a new computational method was used, one built on a probabilistic model of VDJ rearrangement. The raw public data were reprocessed by TCRdb itself: fastp quality trimming at Q25, MiXCR clonotype calling, in-frame beta chains only. Rows with a matching CDR3 protein are joined into one entry that keeps the most common DNA and genes. TCRdb, rather than the study authors, made the V and J calls. This sample comprises approximately 340,000 distinct CDR3 sequences, roughly 15% of them detected only once. The ten largest make up around 0.99% of the sample.

This specimen comes from a study of CD8 T cells in ankylosing spondylitis (dated by TCRdb to about 2017). For context, the study as a whole: The study set out to find disease-linked TCR variants by profiling T cell receptor beta repertoires in ankylosing spondylitis patients and healthy donors. The full study cohort was made up of 25 ankylosing spondylitis patients and roughly 98 healthy donors. Samples of peripheral blood were taken, and for ankylosing spondylitis patients, synovial fluid was collected as well. The investigation overall reported the following: The disease-linked clones showed a CD8+ phenotype and occurred at relatively low frequencies in peripheral blood. Some TCR beta motif variants had previously been reported in synovial fluid and blood of reactive arthritis patients, which suggested common disease-initiation mechanisms. The disease-linked clones were reported as significantly enriched in matched synovial fluid samples from ankylosing spondylitis patients. Blood from ankylosing spondylitis patients appeared to be characterized by a TCR beta motif made up of under ten highly homologous amino acid variants.

The sequence is built from TRBV5-6 and TRBJ1-1; no D gene is confidently identified. The source of this sequence is a male donor with ankylosing spondylitis or in good health (not recorded which). Sequenced: blood, either unsorted or a sorted T cell fraction (not recorded which). The CDR3 sequence is CASSLDPKMTEAFF. The nucleotides read TGTGCCAGCAGCTTAGACCCCAAAATGACTGAAGCTTTCTTT.